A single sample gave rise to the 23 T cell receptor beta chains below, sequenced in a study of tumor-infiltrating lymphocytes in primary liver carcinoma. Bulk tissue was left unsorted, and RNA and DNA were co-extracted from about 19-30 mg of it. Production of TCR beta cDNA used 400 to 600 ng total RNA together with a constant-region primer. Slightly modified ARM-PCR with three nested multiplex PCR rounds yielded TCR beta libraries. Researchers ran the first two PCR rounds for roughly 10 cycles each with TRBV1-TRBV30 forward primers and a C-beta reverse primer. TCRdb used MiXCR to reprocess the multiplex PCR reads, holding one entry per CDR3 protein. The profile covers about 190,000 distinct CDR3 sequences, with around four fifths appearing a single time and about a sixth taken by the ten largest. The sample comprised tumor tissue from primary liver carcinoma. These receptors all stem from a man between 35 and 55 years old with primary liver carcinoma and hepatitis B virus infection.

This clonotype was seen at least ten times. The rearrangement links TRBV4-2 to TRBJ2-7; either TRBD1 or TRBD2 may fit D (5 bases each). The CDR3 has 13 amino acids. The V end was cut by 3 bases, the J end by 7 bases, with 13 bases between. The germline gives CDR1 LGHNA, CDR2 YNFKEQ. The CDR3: CASSQRYEGEQYF. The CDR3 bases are TGTGCCAGCAGCCAGCGTTACGAGGGGGAGCAGTACTTC.

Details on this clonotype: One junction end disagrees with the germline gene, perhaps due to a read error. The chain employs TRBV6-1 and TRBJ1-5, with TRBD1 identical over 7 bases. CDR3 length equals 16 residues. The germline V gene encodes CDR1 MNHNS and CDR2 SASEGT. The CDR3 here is CASSEKGQGDHQPQHF. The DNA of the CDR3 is TGTGCCAGCAGTGAAAAAGGGCAGGGGGACCATCAACCCCAGCATTTT.

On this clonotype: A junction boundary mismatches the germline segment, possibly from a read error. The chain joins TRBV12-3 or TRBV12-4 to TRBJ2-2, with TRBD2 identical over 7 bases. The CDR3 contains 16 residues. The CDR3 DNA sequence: TGTGGCAGCAGCCTACTAGCGCTCGCGAACACCGGGGAGTTGTTTTTT. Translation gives CGSSLLALANTGELFF.

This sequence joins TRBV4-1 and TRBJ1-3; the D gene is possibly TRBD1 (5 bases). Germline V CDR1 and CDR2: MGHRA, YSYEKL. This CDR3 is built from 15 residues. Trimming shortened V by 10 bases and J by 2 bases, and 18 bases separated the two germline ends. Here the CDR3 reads CANSPTGGTGNTIYF. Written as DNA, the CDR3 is TGCGCCAACAGTCCTACAGGTGGTACTGGAAACACCATATATTTT.

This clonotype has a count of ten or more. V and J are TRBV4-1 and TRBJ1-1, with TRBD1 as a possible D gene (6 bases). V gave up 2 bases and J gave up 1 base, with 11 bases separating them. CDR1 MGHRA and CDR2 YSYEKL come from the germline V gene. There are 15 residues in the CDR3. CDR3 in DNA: TGCGCCAGCAGCCAATCTGGGGGGGCGAACACTGAAGCTTTCTTT. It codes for CASSQSGGANTEAFF.

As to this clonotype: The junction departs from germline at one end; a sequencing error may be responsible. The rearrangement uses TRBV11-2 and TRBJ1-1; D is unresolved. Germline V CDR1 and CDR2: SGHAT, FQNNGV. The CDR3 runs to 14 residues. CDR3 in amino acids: CSSSPLWPNTEALF. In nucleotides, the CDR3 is TGTTCCAGCAGCCCCCTCTGGCCGAACACTGAAGCTCTCTTT.

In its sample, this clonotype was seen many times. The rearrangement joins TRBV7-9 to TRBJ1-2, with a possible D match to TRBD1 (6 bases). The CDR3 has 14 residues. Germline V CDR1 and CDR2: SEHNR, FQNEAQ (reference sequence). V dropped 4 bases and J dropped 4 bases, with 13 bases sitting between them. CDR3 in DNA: TGTGCCAGCAGCTGGGCAGGGGATAGCTATGGCTACACCTTC. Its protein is CASSWAGDSYGYTF. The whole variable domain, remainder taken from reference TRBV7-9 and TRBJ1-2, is DTGVSQNPRHKITKRGQNVTFRCDPISEHNRLYWYRQTLGQGPEFLTYFQNEAQLEKSRLLSDRFSAERPKGSFSTLEIQRTEQGDSAMYLCASSWAGDSYGYTFGSGTRLTVV.

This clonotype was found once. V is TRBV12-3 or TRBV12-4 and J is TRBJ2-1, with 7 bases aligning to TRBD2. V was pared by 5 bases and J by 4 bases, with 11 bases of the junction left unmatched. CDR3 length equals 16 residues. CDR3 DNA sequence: TGTGCCAGCAGTCTCCAAGGGGAGGGTAAATACAATGAGCAGTTCTTC. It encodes CASSLQGEGKYNEQFF.

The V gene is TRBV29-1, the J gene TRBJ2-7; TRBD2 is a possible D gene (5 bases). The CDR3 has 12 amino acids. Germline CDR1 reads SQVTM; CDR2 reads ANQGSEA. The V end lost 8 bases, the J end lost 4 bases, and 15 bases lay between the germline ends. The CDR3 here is CSLKARTYEQYF. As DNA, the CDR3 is TGCAGCCTGAAGGCCAGGACTTACGAGCAGTACTTC.

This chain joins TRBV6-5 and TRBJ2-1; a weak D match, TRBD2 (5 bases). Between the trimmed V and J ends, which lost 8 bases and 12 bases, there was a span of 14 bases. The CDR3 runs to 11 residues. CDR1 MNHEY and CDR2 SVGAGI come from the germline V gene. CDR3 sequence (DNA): TGTGCCAGCGGGAGCGTGGGTAGGCAGTTCTTC. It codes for CASGSVGRQFF.

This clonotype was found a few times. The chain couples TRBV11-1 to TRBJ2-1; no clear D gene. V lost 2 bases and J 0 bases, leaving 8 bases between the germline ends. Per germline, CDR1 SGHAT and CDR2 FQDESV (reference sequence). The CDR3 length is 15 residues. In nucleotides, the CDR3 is TGTGCCAGCAGCTTATACCAGAGCTCCTACAATGAGCAGTTCTTC. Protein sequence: CASSLYQSSYNEQFF.

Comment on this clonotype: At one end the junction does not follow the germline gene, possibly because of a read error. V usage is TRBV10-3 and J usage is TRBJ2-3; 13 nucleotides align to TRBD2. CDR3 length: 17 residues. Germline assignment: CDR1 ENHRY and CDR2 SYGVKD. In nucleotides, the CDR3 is TGTGTCATCAATGAGCCAGGACTAGCGGGAGCGACAGATACGCAGTATTTT. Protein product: CVINEPGLAGATDTQYF.

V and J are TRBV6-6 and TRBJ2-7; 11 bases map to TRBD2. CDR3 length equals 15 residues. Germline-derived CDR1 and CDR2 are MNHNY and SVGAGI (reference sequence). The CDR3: CASGSTSGSSYEQYF. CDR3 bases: TGTGCTAGCGGCTCAACTAGCGGGAGCTCCTACGAGCAGTACTTC.

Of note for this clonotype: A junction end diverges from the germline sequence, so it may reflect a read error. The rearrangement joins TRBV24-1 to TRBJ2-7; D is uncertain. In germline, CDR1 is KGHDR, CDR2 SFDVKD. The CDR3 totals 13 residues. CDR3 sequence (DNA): TGTGCCACCAGTAACGCGGCCTCCTACGAGCATTACTTC. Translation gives CATSNAASYEHYF.

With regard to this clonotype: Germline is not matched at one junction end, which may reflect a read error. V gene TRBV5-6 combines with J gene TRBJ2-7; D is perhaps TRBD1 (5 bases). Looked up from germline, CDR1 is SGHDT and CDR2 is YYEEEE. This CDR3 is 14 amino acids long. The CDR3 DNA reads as TGTGCCAGCACCCGGACACCAAACTCCTACGAGCAGTATTTC. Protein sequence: CASTRTPNSYEQYF.

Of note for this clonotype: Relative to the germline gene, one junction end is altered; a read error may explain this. CDR3 DNA sequence: TGCAGCGGGCTACTAGCGGAAGAGACCAAGTACTTC. Protein sequence: CSGLLAEETKYF. The rearrangement uses TRBV29-1 and TRBJ2-5; TRBD2 matches 8 bases. The CDR3 runs to 12 residues. CDR1 is SQVTM, CDR2 ANQGSEA, per germline. The whole variable domain, filled in from reference TRBV29-1 and TRBJ2-5, reads SAVISQKPSRDICQRGTSLTIQCQVDSQVTMMFWYRQQPGQSLTLIATANQGSEATYESGFVIDKFPISRPNLTFSTLTVSNMSPEDSSIYLCSGLLAEETKYFGPGTRLLVL.

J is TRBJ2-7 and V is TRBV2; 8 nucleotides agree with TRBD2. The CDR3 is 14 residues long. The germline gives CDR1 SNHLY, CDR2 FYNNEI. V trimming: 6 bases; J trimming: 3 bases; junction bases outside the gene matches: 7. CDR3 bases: TGTGCCAGCAGCCGAGACCGGGAGGGCTACGAGCAGTACTTC. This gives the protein CASSRDREGYEQYF.

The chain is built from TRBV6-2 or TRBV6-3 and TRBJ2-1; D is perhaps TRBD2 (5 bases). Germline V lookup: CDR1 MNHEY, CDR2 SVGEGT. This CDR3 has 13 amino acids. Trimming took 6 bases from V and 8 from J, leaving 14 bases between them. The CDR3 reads CASSRLATDEQFF. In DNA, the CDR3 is TGTGCCAGCAGCCGGCTAGCTACTGATGAGCAGTTCTTC.

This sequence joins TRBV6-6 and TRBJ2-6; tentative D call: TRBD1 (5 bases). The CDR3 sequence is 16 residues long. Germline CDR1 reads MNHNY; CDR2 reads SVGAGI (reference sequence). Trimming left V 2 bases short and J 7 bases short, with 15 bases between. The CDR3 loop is CASSYPSGYGANVLTF. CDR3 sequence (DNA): TGTGCCAGCAGTTACCCCTCAGGGTATGGAGCCAACGTCCTGACTTTC.

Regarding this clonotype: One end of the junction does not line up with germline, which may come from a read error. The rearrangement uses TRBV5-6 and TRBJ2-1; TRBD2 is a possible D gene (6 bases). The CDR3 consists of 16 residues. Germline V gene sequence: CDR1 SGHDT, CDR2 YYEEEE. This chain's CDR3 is CASSSRGRNFYNKQFF. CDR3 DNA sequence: TGTGCCAGCAGCTCTAGAGGGAGGAACTTCTACAATAAGCAGTTCTTC.

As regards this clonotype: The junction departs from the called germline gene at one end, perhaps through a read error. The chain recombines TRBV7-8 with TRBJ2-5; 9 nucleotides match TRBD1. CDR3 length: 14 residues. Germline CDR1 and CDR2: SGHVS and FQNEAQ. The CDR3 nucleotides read TGTACCAGTAGCATCACAGGGGGCAGAGAGACCCAGTACTTC. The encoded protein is CTSSITGGRETQYF.

Written as DNA, the CDR3 is TGTGCCAGCAGTGTCAGAGGGAATGTTAACTATGGCTACACCTTC. Encoded protein: CASSVRGNVNYGYTF. This sequence joins TRBV6-1 and TRBJ1-2; D unresolved. The CDR3 is 15 residues long. V lost 4 bases to trimming and J lost 1 base, with 13 bases between them. Germline lookup yields CDR1 MNHNS and CDR2 SASEGT.

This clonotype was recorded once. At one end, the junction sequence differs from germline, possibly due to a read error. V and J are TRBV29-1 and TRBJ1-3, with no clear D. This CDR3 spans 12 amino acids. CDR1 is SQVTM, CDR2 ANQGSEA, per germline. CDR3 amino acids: CSAKGIGNTLYF. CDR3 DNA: TGCAGTGCAAAGGGTATTGGAAACACCTTATATTTT.